This is a list of T cell receptor beta chains from one sample in a study of cytomegalovirus exposure and HLA in healthy donors. Using immunoSEQ multiplex PCR, the repertoire was profiled, and TCRdb retains in-frame clones only, with some absent. The sample has some 350,000 clones; 87% are singletons. The sequenced sample consisted of PBMCs. The receptors originated from a young woman in good health and CMV-seropositive. Both conserved end residues are part of each CDR3. Fields, in order: D gene, clone size, V gene, J gene, CDR3 protein, CDR3 DNA. A D gene is named only where the DNA matches it firmly. Clone size is stated in some rows and not others, as once, few, many or a class when expanded.

d_gene: TRBD2; abundance: few; v_gene: TRBV7-9; j_gene: TRBJ2-4; CDR3aa: CASSLAQGGNIQYF; CDR3nt: TGTGCCAGCAGCTTAGCGCAGGGAGGGAACATTCAGTACTTC
d_gene: .; abundance: .; v_gene: TRBV9; j_gene: TRBJ1-2; CDR3aa: CASSAGDFNYGYTF; CDR3nt: TGTGCCAGCAGCGCAGGGGACTTCAACTATGGCTACACCTTC
d_gene: .; abundance: .; v_gene: TRBV18; j_gene: TRBJ2-4; CDR3aa: CASSPMSSGDIQYF; CDR3nt: TGTGCCAGCTCACCAATGAGTAGTGGGGACATTCAGTACTTC
d_gene: .; abundance: .; v_gene: TRBV4-1; j_gene: TRBJ2-7; CDR3aa: CASSPPGGSHEQYF; CDR3nt: TGCGCCAGCAGTCCCCCGGGGGGCTCCCACGAGCAGTACTTC
d_gene: .; abundance: .; v_gene: TRBV7-9; j_gene: TRBJ1-6; CDR3aa: CASSLAPLHF; CDR3nt: TGTGCCAGCAGCTTAGCACCCCTCCACTTT
d_gene: .; abundance: .; v_gene: TRBV27; j_gene: TRBJ1-2; CDR3aa: CASSWGPASYGYTF; CDR3nt: TGTGCCAGCAGTTGGGGACCCGCCTCCTATGGCTACACCTTC
d_gene: TRBD1; abundance: .; v_gene: TRBV29-1; j_gene: TRBJ1-5; CDR3aa: CSVTTGATNQPQHF; CDR3nt: TGCAGCGTAACGACAGGGGCCACAAATCAGCCCCAGCATTTT
d_gene: TRBD1; abundance: .; v_gene: TRBV7-3; j_gene: TRBJ1-1; CDR3aa: CASSLQDRGYTEAFF; CDR3nt: TGTGCCAGCAGTTTACAGGACAGGGGATACACTGAAGCTTTCTTT
d_gene: .; abundance: .; v_gene: TRBV9; j_gene: TRBJ1-5; CDR3aa: CASSVGEVSNQPQHF; CDR3nt: TGTGCCAGCAGCGTAGGTGAGGTTAGCAATCAGCCCCAGCATTTT
d_gene: TRBD1; abundance: .; v_gene: TRBV5-1; j_gene: TRBJ1-1; CDR3aa: CASSLGQGVGTEAFF; CDR3nt: TGCGCCAGCAGCTTGGGGCAGGGGGTGGGCACTGAAGCTTTCTTT
d_gene: .; abundance: .; v_gene: TRBV19; j_gene: TRBJ1-5; CDR3aa: CASRDGDQPQHF; CDR3nt: TGTGCCAGTAGGGACGGGGATCAGCCCCAGCATTTT
d_gene: .; abundance: .; v_gene: TRBV9; j_gene: TRBJ2-1; CDR3aa: CASSALDENNEQFF; CDR3nt: TGTGCCAGCAGCGCCCTAGACGAGAACAATGAGCAGTTCTTC
d_gene: TRBD2; abundance: .; v_gene: TRBV9; j_gene: TRBJ2-3; CDR3aa: CASSTLAASTDTQYF; CDR3nt: TGTGCCAGCAGCACCCTAGCGGCTAGCACAGATACGCAGTATTTT
d_gene: .; abundance: .; v_gene: TRBV4-2; j_gene: TRBJ2-1; CDR3aa: CASSQVADYNEQFF; CDR3nt: TGTGCCAGCAGCCAAGTAGCAGACTACAATGAGCAGTTCTTC
d_gene: TRBD2; abundance: .; v_gene: TRBV6-1; j_gene: TRBJ2-7; CDR3aa: CAILLAGAIYEQYF; CDR3nt: TGTGCCATCCTACTAGCGGGAGCGATCTACGAGCAGTACTTC
d_gene: .; abundance: once; v_gene: TRBV4-1; j_gene: TRBJ2-7; CDR3aa: CASSSITGTRPYEQYF; CDR3nt: TGCGCCAGCAGCTCCATCACCGGGACAAGACCCTACGAGCAGTACTTC
d_gene: .; abundance: .; v_gene: TRBV10-2; j_gene: TRBJ2-7; CDR3aa: CATQATYEQYF; CDR3nt: TGCGCCACCCAAGCAACCTACGAGCAGTACTTC
d_gene: TRBD2; abundance: .; v_gene: TRBV5-1; j_gene: TRBJ2-7; CDR3aa: CASSLGGMTSGIGIGQYF; CDR3nt: TGCGCCAGCAGCTTGGGGGGTATGACTAGCGGGATAGGCATCGGGCAGTACTTC
d_gene: TRBD2; abundance: .; v_gene: TRBV11-3; j_gene: TRBJ2-1; CDR3aa: CASSPGLAGEVEQFF; CDR3nt: TGTGCCAGCAGCCCGGGACTAGCGGGAGAAGTTGAGCAGTTCTTC
d_gene: .; abundance: .; v_gene: TRBV5-6; j_gene: TRBJ1-2; CDR3aa: CASSLRLLGYTF; CDR3nt: TGTGCCAGCAGCTTACGGCTGCTTGGCTACACCTTC
d_gene: TRBD1; abundance: .; v_gene: TRBV27; j_gene: TRBJ2-1; CDR3aa: CASSLRTGTGASNEQFF; CDR3nt: TGTGCCAGCAGTCTAAGAACCGGGACAGGGGCGAGCAATGAGCAGTTCTTC
d_gene: TRBD2; abundance: .; v_gene: TRBV9; j_gene: TRBJ2-7; CDR3aa: CASSVGAGDYEQYF; CDR3nt: TGTGCCAGCAGCGTAGGAGCGGGGGACTACGAGCAGTACTTC
d_gene: .; abundance: .; v_gene: TRBV9; j_gene: TRBJ2-7; CDR3aa: CASSVGLDSYEQYF; CDR3nt: TGTGCCAGCAGCGTAGGATTGGACAGCTACGAGCAGTACTTC
d_gene: .; abundance: .; v_gene: TRBV4-1; j_gene: TRBJ2-7; CDR3aa: CASSHPGPTYEQYF; CDR3nt: TGCGCCAGCAGCCACCCCGGGCCGACCTACGAGCAGTACTTC
d_gene: TRBD2; abundance: .; v_gene: TRBV5-1; j_gene: TRBJ2-5; CDR3aa: CASSSPGGQETQYF; CDR3nt: TGCGCCAGCAGCTCCCCGGGGGGACAAGAGACCCAGTACTTC
d_gene: .; abundance: .; v_gene: TRBV4-1; j_gene: TRBJ2-1; CDR3aa: CASSQKLGPLANEQFF; CDR3nt: TGCGCCAGCAGCCAGAAACTAGGCCCCTTGGCCAATGAGCAGTTCTTC
d_gene: TRBD1; abundance: .; v_gene: TRBV7-9; j_gene: TRBJ1-2; CDR3aa: CASSSPPTGDNYGYTF; CDR3nt: TGTGCCAGCAGCTCCCCCCCGACAGGGGATAACTATGGCTACACCTTC
d_gene: TRBD1; abundance: .; v_gene: TRBV29-1; j_gene: TRBJ1-2; CDR3aa: CSVGGADGYTF; CDR3nt: TGCAGCGTAGGGGGCGCGGATGGCTACACCTTC
d_gene: TRBD1; abundance: .; v_gene: TRBV12-5; j_gene: TRBJ1-1; CDR3aa: CASPLLSGTGFRNTEAFF; CDR3nt: TGTGCTAGTCCTTTACTTTCCGGGACAGGGTTTCGGAACACTGAAGCTTTCTTT
d_gene: TRBD2; abundance: .; v_gene: TRBV7-9; j_gene: TRBJ2-7; CDR3aa: CASSKGLPISYEQYF; CDR3nt: TGTGCCAGCAGCAAGGGACTACCGATCTCCTACGAGCAGTACTTC
d_gene: .; abundance: .; v_gene: TRBV15; j_gene: TRBJ2-1; CDR3aa: CATSRDPPPGNSEQFF; CDR3nt: TGTGCCACCAGCAGAGATCCCCCGCCGGGGAATAGTGAGCAGTTCTTC
d_gene: TRBD1; abundance: .; v_gene: TRBV7-9; j_gene: TRBJ1-1; CDR3aa: CASTHSTGLDAFF; CDR3nt: TGTGCCAGCACGCATTCGACAGGGCTAGACGCTTTCTTT
d_gene: .; abundance: .; v_gene: TRBV29-1; j_gene: TRBJ1-1; CDR3aa: CSVEVDTEAFF; CDR3nt: TGCAGCGTTGAGGTGGACACTGAAGCTTTCTTT
d_gene: TRBD2; abundance: .; v_gene: TRBV4-2; j_gene: TRBJ2-7; CDR3aa: CASSQDHVGTTNYEQYF; CDR3nt: TGTGCCAGCAGCCAAGATCATGTGGGGACTACAAACTACGAGCAGTACTTC
d_gene: .; abundance: .; v_gene: TRBV19; j_gene: TRBJ2-1; CDR3aa: CASSIEKYNEQFF; CDR3nt: TGTGCCAGTAGTATAGAAAAGTACAATGAGCAGTTCTTC
d_gene: TRBD1; abundance: .; v_gene: TRBV7-2; j_gene: TRBJ1-5; CDR3aa: CASSLTGQGDQPQHF; CDR3nt: TGTGCCAGCAGCTTAACGGGACAGGGGGATCAGCCCCAGCATTTT
d_gene: .; abundance: .; v_gene: TRBV7-9; j_gene: TRBJ2-5; CDR3aa: CASSRGETQYF; CDR3nt: TGTGCCAGCAGCAGGGGGGAGACCCAGTACTTC
d_gene: TRBD1; abundance: .; v_gene: TRBV7-2; j_gene: TRBJ1-5; CDR3aa: CASSRTGGNQPQHF; CDR3nt: TGTGCCAGCAGCAGGACAGGGGGCAATCAGCCCCAGCATTTT
d_gene: .; abundance: .; v_gene: TRBV5-1; j_gene: TRBJ1-2; CDR3aa: CASSGNRDGYTF; CDR3nt: TGCGCCAGCAGCGGTAACAGGGATGGCTACACCTTC
d_gene: .; abundance: .; v_gene: TRBV2; j_gene: TRBJ2-5; CDR3aa: CATRGGRETQYF; CDR3nt: TGTGCCACCAGGGGAGGGCGGGAGACCCAGTACTTC
d_gene: .; abundance: .; v_gene: TRBV4-1; j_gene: TRBJ1-5; CDR3aa: CASSQDNYQPQHF; CDR3nt: TGCGCCAGCAGCCAAGATAATTATCAGCCCCAGCATTTT
d_gene: TRBD2; abundance: .; v_gene: TRBV7-8; j_gene: TRBJ2-7; CDR3aa: CASSVGTSGGSYEQYF; CDR3nt: TGTGCCAGCAGCGTAGGGACTAGCGGGGGTTCCTACGAGCAGTACTTC
d_gene: .; abundance: .; v_gene: TRBV19; j_gene: TRBJ2-7; CDR3aa: CASRPRTYSYEQYF; CDR3nt: TGTGCCAGTAGACCCCGAACTTACTCCTACGAGCAGTACTTC
d_gene: TRBD1; abundance: once; v_gene: TRBV27; j_gene: TRBJ1-5; CDR3aa: CASNSMRDRGQPQHF; CDR3nt: TGTGCCAGCAACTCCATGAGGGACAGGGGTCAGCCCCAGCATTTT
d_gene: .; abundance: .; v_gene: TRBV29-1; j_gene: TRBJ2-1; CDR3aa: CSAASSGEQFF; CDR3nt: TGCAGCGCCGCCTCGAGCGGTGAGCAGTTCTTC
d_gene: .; abundance: .; v_gene: TRBV29-1; j_gene: TRBJ2-5; CDR3aa: CSVEGGLEETQYF; CDR3nt: TGCAGCGTTGAAGGAGGACTGGAAGAGACCCAGTACTTC
d_gene: .; abundance: .; v_gene: TRBV25-1; j_gene: TRBJ2-4; CDR3aa: CASSAGRGKNIQYF; CDR3nt: TGTGCCAGCAGTGCGGGACGGGGCAAAAACATTCAGTACTTC
d_gene: .; abundance: .; v_gene: TRBV7-9; j_gene: TRBJ1-1; CDR3aa: CASSLGWAATSANTEAFF; CDR3nt: TGTGCCAGCAGCTTGGGTTGGGCAGCAACGTCGGCGAACACTGAAGCTTTCTTT
d_gene: TRBD1; abundance: .; v_gene: TRBV5-1; j_gene: TRBJ2-1; CDR3aa: CASSLTGGRVGNEQFF; CDR3nt: TGCGCCAGCAGCCTGACAGGGGGCAGGGTTGGGAATGAGCAGTTCTTC
d_gene: .; abundance: .; v_gene: TRBV2; j_gene: TRBJ2-4; CDR3aa: CASRGIELAKNIQYF; CDR3nt: TGTGCCAGCAGGGGGATCGAACTAGCCAAAAACATTCAGTACTTC
d_gene: TRBD2; abundance: .; v_gene: TRBV28; j_gene: TRBJ2-1; CDR3aa: CASMLAGSKSEQFF; CDR3nt: TGTGCCAGCATGCTAGCGGGATCGAAAAGTGAGCAGTTCTTC
d_gene: .; abundance: .; v_gene: TRBV9; j_gene: TRBJ1-3; CDR3aa: CASSVGQRNTIYF; CDR3nt: TGTGCCAGCAGCGTAGGGCAAAGAAACACCATATATTTT
d_gene: .; abundance: few; v_gene: TRBV4-3; j_gene: TRBJ1-3; CDR3aa: CASSQDTSGNTIYF; CDR3nt: TGCGCCAGCAGCCAAGATACCTCTGGAAACACCATATATTTT
d_gene: .; abundance: .; v_gene: TRBV6-5; j_gene: TRBJ2-1; CDR3aa: CASSQANEQFF; CDR3nt: TGTGCCAGCAGCCAGGCTAATGAGCAGTTCTTC
d_gene: .; abundance: .; v_gene: TRBV7-9; j_gene: TRBJ1-2; CDR3aa: CASSLSRDLYGYTF; CDR3nt: TGTGCCAGCAGCTTAAGCAGGGATCTTTATGGCTACACCTTC
d_gene: .; abundance: .; v_gene: TRBV7-9; j_gene: TRBJ2-7; CDR3aa: CASRDAYSYEQYF; CDR3nt: TGTGCCAGCAGGGACGCTTACTCCTACGAGCAGTACTTC
d_gene: .; abundance: .; v_gene: TRBV7-8; j_gene: TRBJ2-1; CDR3aa: CASSFASGDNEQFF; CDR3nt: TGTGCCAGCAGCTTTGCTTCGGGCGACAATGAGCAGTTCTTC